This T cell receptor (beta chain) was obtained from a study of regulatory T cells in long-lasting Graves disease. Findings of the study overall: The sample size was small, and this may have reduced accuracy. TRBV28, TRBJ1-2 and TRBJ2-5 were favored in persistent disease.

The germline V gene encodes CDR1 MDHEN and CDR2 SYDVKM. There are 14 residues in the CDR3. V lost 6 bases, J lost 7 bases, and 10 bases stayed unmatched. For this clonotype: What it recognizes is unknown.

The time point was: newly diagnosed GD, antithyroid drugs for less than 3 months. From PBMCs, RNA was extracted and then used to make the TCR library. From an endocrinology department in Xi'an, China, came the patients. CDR3 regions were amplified by Arm-PCR using iRepertoire HTBI primers to build TCR beta libraries. TCRdb reanalysed the multiplex PCR reads using MiXCR and keeps one entry per CDR3 protein. Of roughly 610,000 distinct CDR3 sequences in the sample, about 16% were seen once. These same records also appear under a second study, on T cells in Graves' hyperthyroidism and ophthalmopathy. This second report adds: With the HTBI primer set, the TCR CDR3 went through a first round of RT-PCR.

The specimen comprised peripheral blood mononuclear cells (PBMCs), sampled at new diagnosis, from a patient treated with antithyroid drugs. This sequence originates from a man younger than 30 with Graves disease. The chain recombines TRBV28 with TRBJ1-2; 8 nucleotides agree with TRBD1. As DNA, the CDR3 is TGTGCCAGCAGACCTCCAGGGGGCGCGGGTGGCTACACCTTC. Protein product: CASRPPGGAGGYTF.